This TCR beta chain was documented in a study of neoadjuvant anti-PD-1 for oral cavity cancer. Clones were read by immunoSEQ multiplex PCR, and TCRdb kept only the in-frame ones, dropping some. This table holds around 70,000 clones, approximately 85% found once. The germline gives CDR1 SNHLY, CDR2 FYNNEI. V dropped 6 bases and J dropped 4 bases, with 9 bases sitting between them. The CDR3 is 12 amino acids. The sample's time point: after neoadjuvant nivolumab, at surgical resection. The starting material was PBMCs, obtained after nivolumab (anti-PD-1) treatment. The genes are TRBV2 and TRBJ1-2; D unclear. This sequence originates from a person aged 35-79 years with oral cavity squamous cell carcinoma. In DNA form, the CDR3 reads TGTGCCAGCAGGGACCCCATCTATGGCTACACCTTC. Its translation: CASRDPIYGYTF.